This is a list of T cell receptor beta chains from one sample in a study of T cell changes during pregnancy in multiple sclerosis. Method: immunoSEQ multiplex PCR; TCRdb's copy keeps in-frame clones and lacks some. The data contain some 39,000 clones, around 91% of them singletons. The specimen comprised CD4+ T cells from peripheral blood mononuclear cells, sampled in the second trimester of pregnancy. These receptors were taken from a female donor in good health, enrolled as a control in a pregnancy study. Both conserved end residues are part of each CDR3. D genes are given only for firm matches. Where a row states a size, it is once, few, many or the class of an expanded clone; other rows omit it.

TRBV11-2	TRBJ1-1	few	TRBD1	CASSPSIGGGRVNTEAFF	TGTGCCAGCAGCCCGAGTATTGGAGGGGGCAGAGTGAACACTGAAGCTTTCTTT
TRBV2	TRBJ2-5	-	TRBD2	CATRPGAGGVETQYF	TGTGCCACCCGACCGGGTGCGGGGGGGGTGGAGACCCAGTACTTC
TRBV28	TRBJ1-4	-	-	CASSLQGLGEKLFF	TGTGCCAGCAGTCTCCAGGGGCTCGGTGAAAAACTGTTTTTT
TRBV7-3	TRBJ2-1	once	TRBD1	CASSLGTGTGENEQFF	TGTGCCAGCAGCTTAGGGACCGGGACAGGGGAAAATGAGCAGTTCTTC
TRBV11-2	TRBJ2-4	-	TRBD2	CASSRGGSNIQYF	TGTGCCAGCAGCCGGGGGGGCTCAAACATTCAGTACTTC
TRBV19	TRBJ1-5	-	TRBD1	CASTKQGPSNQPQHF	TGTGCCAGTACTAAACAGGGGCCCAGCAATCAGCCCCAGCATTTT
TRBV6-5	TRBJ2-2	-	-	CASSGTGVPGELFF	TGTGCCAGCAGTGGAACAGGAGTTCCCGGGGAGCTGTTTTTT
TRBV6-1	TRBJ2-3	once	TRBD2	CASSGERTSPQYF	TGTGCCAGCAGTGGGGAGAGGACTAGCCCGCAGTATTTT
TRBV7-2	TRBJ2-3	-	-	CASSLGTAGPTDTQYF	TGTGCCAGCAGCTTAGGGACGGCGGGCCCCACAGATACGCAGTATTTT
TRBV2	TRBJ2-1	-	-	CASSGNEQFF	TGTGCCAGCAGCGGGAATGAGCAGTTCTTC
TRBV6-5	TRBJ2-7	-	-	CASLRLEQYF	TGTGCCAGCTTGAGACTCGAGCAGTACTTC
TRBV7-6	TRBJ1-6	-	TRBD1	CASAAGTDNSPLHF	TGTGCCAGCGCAGCCGGGACAGATAATTCACCCCTCCACTTT
TRBV28	TRBJ2-1	few	TRBD1	CARPGTVVTNEQFF	TGTGCCCGACCAGGGACAGTGGTGACCAATGAGCAGTTCTTC
TRBV7-9	TRBJ1-2	-	TRBD1	CASGQGGYGYTF	TGTGCCAGCGGTCAGGGGGGATACGGCTACACCTTC
TRBV7-9	TRBJ2-7	-	TRBD1	CASSADRVANEQYF	TGTGCCAGCAGCGCGGACAGGGTGGCCAACGAGCAGTACTTC
TRBV11-1	TRBJ2-1	once	TRBD1	CASSLRTGGVGEQFF	TGTGCCAGCAGCTTGCGGACAGGGGGCGTTGGTGAGCAGTTCTTC
TRBV6-4	TRBJ2-2	-	-	CASRHDRNTGELFF	TGTGCCAGCCGCCACGACAGGAACACCGGGGAGCTGTTTTTT
TRBV7-3	TRBJ2-7	-	TRBD2	CASSLRGGEQYF	TGTGCCAGCAGCTTAAGGGGGGGTGAGCAGTACTTC
TRBV9	TRBJ2-7	once	-	CASSVVQGGDEQYF	TGTGCCAGCAGCGTAGTCCAGGGGGGTGACGAGCAGTACTTC
TRBV6-1	TRBJ2-5	-	TRBD1	CASSENGLAGGRQETQYF	TGTGCCAGCAGTGAAAATGGATTAGCAGGGGGTCGACAAGAGACCCAGTACTTC
TRBV7-2	TRBJ2-2	-	-	CASSPRTAATGELFF	TGTGCCAGCAGCCCGCGGACAGCTGCCACCGGGGAGCTGTTTTTT
TRBV19	TRBJ2-1	-	TRBD2	CASSPGTRAEQFF	TGTGCCAGTAGTCCAGGGACTAGGGCTGAGCAGTTCTTC
TRBV10-1	TRBJ1-5	-	-	CASPAGGAGHF	TGCGCCAGCCCCGCGGGGGGCGCCGGGCATTTT
TRBV19	TRBJ1-4	-	TRBD1	CASRDRGREKLFF	TGTGCCAGTCGGGACAGGGGGCGTGAAAAACTGTTTTTT
TRBV19	TRBJ2-1	-	-	CASSTRLNEQFF	TGTGCCAGTAGTACCAGGTTGAATGAGCAGTTCTTC
TRBV29-1	TRBJ1-2	-	TRBD1	CSVGDRGGGGYTF	TGCAGCGTGGGTGACAGGGGAGGGGGTGGCTACACCTTC
TRBV28	TRBJ2-5	-	TRBD1	CASSTTGTGETQYF	TGTGCCAGCAGTACGACCGGGACAGGGGAGACCCAGTACTTC
TRBV6-5	TRBJ1-1	once	-	CASSYGGVDVNTEAFF	TGTGCCAGCAGTTACGGGGGCGTGGACGTGAACACTGAAGCTTTCTTT
TRBV16	TRBJ2-7	-	-	CASSPPLAYEQYF	TGTGCCAGCAGCCCCCCCCTTGCCTACGAGCAGTACTTC
TRBV6-5	TRBJ2-7	-	TRBD1	CASSLGDRGRYEQYF	TGTGCCAGCAGTTTAGGGGACAGGGGAAGATACGAGCAGTACTTC
TRBV6-5	TRBJ1-6	-	-	CASNRRGKSSPLHF	TGTGCCAGCAATAGAAGGGGGAAAAGCTCACCCCTCCACTTT
TRBV7-9	TRBJ1-5	-	-	CASSSTGIWTNQPQHF	TGTGCCAGCAGCTCTACAGGGATTTGGACCAATCAGCCCCAGCATTTT
TRBV5-6	TRBJ1-1	-	-	CASSLNTEAFF	TGTGCCAGCAGCCTAAACACTGAAGCTTTCTTT
TRBV14	TRBJ1-2	few	TRBD1	CASSRWTGSRYGYTF	TGTGCCAGCAGCCGATGGACAGGCTCCCGATATGGCTACACCTTC
TRBV4-2	TRBJ1-1	-	-	CASSLQTAMNTEAFF	TGTGCCAGCAGCCTCCAGACAGCCATGAACACTGAAGCTTTCTTT
TRBV7-2	TRBJ2-5	-	-	CASSLGLKETQYF	TGTGCCAGCAGCTTAGGTCTAAAAGAGACCCAGTACTTC
TRBV15	TRBJ1-4	-	-	CATSREARGYEKLFF	TGTGCCACCAGCAGAGAGGCGAGGGGGTATGAAAAACTGTTTTTT